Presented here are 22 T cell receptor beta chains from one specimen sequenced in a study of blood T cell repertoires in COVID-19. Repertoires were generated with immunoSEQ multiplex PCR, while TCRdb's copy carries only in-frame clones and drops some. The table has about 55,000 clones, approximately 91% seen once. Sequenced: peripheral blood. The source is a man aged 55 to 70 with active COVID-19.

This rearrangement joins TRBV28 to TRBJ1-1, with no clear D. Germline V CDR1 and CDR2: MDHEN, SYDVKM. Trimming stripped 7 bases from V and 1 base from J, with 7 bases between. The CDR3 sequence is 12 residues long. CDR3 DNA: TGTGCCAGCACCCTCCGGAACACTGAAGCTTTCTTT. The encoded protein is CASTLRNTEAFF.

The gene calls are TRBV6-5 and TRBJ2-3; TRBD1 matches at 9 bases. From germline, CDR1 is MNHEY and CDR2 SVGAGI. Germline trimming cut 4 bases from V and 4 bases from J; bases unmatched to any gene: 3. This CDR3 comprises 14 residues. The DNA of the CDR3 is TGTGCCAGCAGTTGGGGACAGGGCGCAGATACGCAGTATTTT. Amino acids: CASSWGQGADTQYF.

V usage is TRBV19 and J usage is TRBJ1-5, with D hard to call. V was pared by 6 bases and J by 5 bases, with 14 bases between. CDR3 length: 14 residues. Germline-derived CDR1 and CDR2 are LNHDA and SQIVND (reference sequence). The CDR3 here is CASSVLDGDQPQHF. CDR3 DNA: TGTGCCAGTAGCGTACTAGACGGGGATCAGCCCCAGCATTTT.

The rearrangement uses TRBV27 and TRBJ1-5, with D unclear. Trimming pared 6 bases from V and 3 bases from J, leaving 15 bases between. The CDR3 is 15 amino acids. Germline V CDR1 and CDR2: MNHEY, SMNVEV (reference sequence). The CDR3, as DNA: TGTGCCAGCAGCCCCACAGTGACGCTCAATCAGCCCCAGCATTTT. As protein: CASSPTVTLNQPQHF.

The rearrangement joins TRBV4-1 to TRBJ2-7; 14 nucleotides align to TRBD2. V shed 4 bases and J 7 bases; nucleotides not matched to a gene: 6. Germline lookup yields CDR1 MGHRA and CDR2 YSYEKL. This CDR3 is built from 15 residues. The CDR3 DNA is TGCGCCAGCAGCCGGCCGGGACTAGCGGGAGATGAGCAGTACTTC. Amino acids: CASSRPGLAGDEQYF.

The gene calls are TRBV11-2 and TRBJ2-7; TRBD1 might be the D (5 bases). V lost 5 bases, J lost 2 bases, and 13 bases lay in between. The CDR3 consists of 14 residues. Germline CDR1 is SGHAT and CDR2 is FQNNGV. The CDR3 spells CASSGAAAPYEQYF. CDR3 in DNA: TGTGCCAGCAGCGGGGCGGCCGCACCCTACGAGCAGTACTTC.

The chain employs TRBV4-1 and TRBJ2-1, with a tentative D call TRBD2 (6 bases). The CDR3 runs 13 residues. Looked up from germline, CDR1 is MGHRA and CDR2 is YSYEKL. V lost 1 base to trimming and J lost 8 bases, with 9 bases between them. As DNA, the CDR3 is TGCGCCAGCAGCCAAGGACTAGTCCATGAGCAGTTCTTC. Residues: CASSQGLVHEQFF.

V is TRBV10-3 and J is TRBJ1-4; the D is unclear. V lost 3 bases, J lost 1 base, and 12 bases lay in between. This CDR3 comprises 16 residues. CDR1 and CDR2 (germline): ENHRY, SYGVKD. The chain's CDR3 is CAISDAGFGTNEKLFF. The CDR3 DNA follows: TGTGCCATCAGTGATGCAGGATTCGGAACTAATGAAAAACTGTTTTTT.

The CDR3 sequence: CASQGAAGDGYTF. In DNA, the CDR3 is TGCGCCAGCCAGGGGGCGGCAGGGGACGGCTACACCTTC. This chain connects TRBV5-1 to TRBJ1-2, with 8 bases aligning to TRBD1. This CDR3 has 13 amino acids. The germline CDR1 and CDR2 sequences are SGHRS and YFSETQ. The trim removed 7 bases at V and 8 bases at J, leaving 10 bases unmatched. The whole variable domain, remainder taken from reference TRBV5-1 and TRBJ1-2, is KAGVTQTPRYLIKTRGQQVTLSCSPISGHRSVSWYQQTPGQGLQFLFEYFSETQRNKGNFPGRFSGRQFSNSRSEMNVSTLELGDSALYLCASQGAAGDGYTFGSGTRLTVV.

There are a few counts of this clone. DNA of the CDR3: TGTGCCAGCAGCCCCGGGAGGGAGAGGGAGCAGTACTTC. This translates into CASSPGREREQYF. This rearrangement joins TRBV7-3 to TRBJ2-7; TRBD2 aligns across 8 bases. This CDR3 has 13 residues. V lost 5 bases to trimming and J lost 7 bases; unmatched junction nucleotides: 7. The germline gives CDR1 SGHTA, CDR2 FQGTGA.

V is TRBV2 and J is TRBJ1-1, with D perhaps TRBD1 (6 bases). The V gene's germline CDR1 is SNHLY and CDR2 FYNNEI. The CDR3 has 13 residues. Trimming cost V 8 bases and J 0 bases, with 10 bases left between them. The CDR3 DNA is TGTGCCAGCGGGGACACATTGAACACTGAAGCTTTCTTT. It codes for CASGDTLNTEAFF.

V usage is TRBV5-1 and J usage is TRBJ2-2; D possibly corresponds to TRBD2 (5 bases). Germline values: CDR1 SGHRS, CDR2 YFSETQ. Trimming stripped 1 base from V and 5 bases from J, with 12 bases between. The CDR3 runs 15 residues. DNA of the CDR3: TGCGCCAGCAGCTTGCGTTGGCCGGGAACCGGGGAGCTGTTTTTT. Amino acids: CASSLRWPGTGELFF.

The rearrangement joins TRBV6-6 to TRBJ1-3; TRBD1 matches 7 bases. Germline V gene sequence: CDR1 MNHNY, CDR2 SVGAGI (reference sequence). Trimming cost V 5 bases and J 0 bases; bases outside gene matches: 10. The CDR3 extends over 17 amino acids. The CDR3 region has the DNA TGTGCCAGCAGTCCCGACAGGGAAAAAGGCTCTGGAAACACCATATATTTT. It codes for CASSPDREKGSGNTIYF.

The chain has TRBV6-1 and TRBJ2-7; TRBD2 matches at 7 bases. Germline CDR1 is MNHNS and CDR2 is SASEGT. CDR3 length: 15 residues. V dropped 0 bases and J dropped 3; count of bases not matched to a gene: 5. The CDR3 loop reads CASSEAGGSIYEQYF. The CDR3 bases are TGTGCCAGCAGTGAAGCGGGGGGGAGCATCTACGAGCAGTACTTC.

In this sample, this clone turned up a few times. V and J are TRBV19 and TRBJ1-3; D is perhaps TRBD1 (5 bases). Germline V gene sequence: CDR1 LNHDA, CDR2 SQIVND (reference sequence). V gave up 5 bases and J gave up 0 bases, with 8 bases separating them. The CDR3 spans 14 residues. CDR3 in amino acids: CASSGASSGNTIYF. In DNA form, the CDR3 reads TGTGCCAGTAGTGGGGCCAGCTCTGGAAACACCATATATTTT.

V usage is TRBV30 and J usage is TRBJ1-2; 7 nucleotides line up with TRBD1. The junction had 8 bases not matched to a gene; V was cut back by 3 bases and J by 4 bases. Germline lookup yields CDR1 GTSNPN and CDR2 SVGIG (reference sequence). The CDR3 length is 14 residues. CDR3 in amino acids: CAWRPQGDFYGYTF. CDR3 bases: TGTGCCTGGAGACCCCAGGGGGATTTCTATGGCTACACCTTC.

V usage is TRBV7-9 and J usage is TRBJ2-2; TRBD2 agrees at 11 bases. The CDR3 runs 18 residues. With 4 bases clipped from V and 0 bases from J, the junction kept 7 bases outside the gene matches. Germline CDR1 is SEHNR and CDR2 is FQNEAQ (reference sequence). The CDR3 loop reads CASSSPGLAEPNTGELFF. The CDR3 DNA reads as TGTGCCAGCAGCTCTCCGGGACTAGCGGAGCCGAACACCGGGGAGCTGTTTTTT.

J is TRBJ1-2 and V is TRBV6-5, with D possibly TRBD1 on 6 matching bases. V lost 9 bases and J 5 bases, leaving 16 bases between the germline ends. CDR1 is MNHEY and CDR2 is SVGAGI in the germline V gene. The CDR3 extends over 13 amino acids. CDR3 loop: CASYGGGVYGYTF. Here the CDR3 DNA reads TGTGCCAGTTACGGGGGGGGCGTTTATGGCTACACCTTC.

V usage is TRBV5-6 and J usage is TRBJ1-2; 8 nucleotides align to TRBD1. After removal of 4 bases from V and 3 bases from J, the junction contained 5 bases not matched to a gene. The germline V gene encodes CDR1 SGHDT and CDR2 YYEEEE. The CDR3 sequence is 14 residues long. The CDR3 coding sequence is TGTGCCAGCAGCCCTGGACAGGGACACTATGGCTACACCTTC. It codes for CASSPGQGHYGYTF.

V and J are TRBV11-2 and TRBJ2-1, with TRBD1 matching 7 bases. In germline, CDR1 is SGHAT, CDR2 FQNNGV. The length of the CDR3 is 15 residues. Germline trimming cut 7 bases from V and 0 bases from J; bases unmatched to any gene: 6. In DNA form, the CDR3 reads TGTGCCAGCACCCCAGGGGGTGGCTCCTACAATGAGCAGTTCTTC. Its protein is CASTPGGGSYNEQFF.

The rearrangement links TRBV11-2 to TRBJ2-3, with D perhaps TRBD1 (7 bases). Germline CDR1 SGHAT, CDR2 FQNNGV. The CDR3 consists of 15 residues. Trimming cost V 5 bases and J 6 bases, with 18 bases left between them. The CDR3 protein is CASSAMEGAWDTQYF. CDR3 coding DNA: TGTGCCAGCAGCGCTATGGAGGGGGCTTGGGATACGCAGTATTTT.

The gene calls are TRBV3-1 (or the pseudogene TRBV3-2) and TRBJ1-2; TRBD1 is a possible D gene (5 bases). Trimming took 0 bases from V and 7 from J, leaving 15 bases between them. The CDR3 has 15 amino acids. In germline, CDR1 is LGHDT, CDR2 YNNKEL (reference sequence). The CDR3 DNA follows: TGTGCCAGCAGCCAAGATGGGGGAGGGGAGAGTGGCTACACCTTC. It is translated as CASSQDGGGESGYTF.